This paragraph covers one T cell receptor beta chain sequence. Trimming left V 3 bases short and J 7 bases short, with 12 bases between. The germline V gene has CDR1 LNHDA and CDR2 SQIVND (reference sequence). This CDR3 region has 13 residues. Method: immunoSEQ multiplex PCR; TCRdb's copy keeps in-frame clones and lacks some. The repertoire holds more than 850,000 clones, with about 80% as singletons. The entry originates in a study of shared clonotypes between healthy human individuals. The sequencing input was memory CD4+ T cells from PBMCs. Noted subset: CD45RA-negative fraction. The receptor's source is a man aged 18 to 35 in good health. Some clones in this sample may be carry-over from other donors' samples. V usage is TRBV19 and J usage is TRBJ1-2; a weak D match, TRBD1 (5 bases). The CDR3 DNA reads TGTGCCAGTAGTATCAGGCAGGGAGGTGGCTACACCTTC. Protein sequence: CASSIRQGGGYTF.